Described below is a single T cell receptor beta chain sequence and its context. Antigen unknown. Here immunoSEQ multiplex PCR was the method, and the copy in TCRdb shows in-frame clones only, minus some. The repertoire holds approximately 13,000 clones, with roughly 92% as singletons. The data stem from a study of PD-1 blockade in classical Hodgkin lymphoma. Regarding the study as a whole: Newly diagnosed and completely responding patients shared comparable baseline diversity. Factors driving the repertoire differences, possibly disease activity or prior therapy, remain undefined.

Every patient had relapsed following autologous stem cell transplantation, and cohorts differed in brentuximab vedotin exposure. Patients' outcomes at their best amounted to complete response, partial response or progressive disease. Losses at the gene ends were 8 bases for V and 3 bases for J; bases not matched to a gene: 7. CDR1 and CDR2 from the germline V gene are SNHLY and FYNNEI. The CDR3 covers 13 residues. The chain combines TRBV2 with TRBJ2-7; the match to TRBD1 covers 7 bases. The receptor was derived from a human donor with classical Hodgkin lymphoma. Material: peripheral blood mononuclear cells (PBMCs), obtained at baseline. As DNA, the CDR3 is TGTGCCAGCGCCGGACAGGAGATCTACGAGCAGTACTTC. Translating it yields CASAGQEIYEQYF.